This T cell receptor beta chain appears in the sequencing data of a study of cytomegalovirus exposure and HLA in healthy donors. The overall study: Researchers previously reported finding 90 million to 130 million unique TCR beta sequences from 170 million or so T cells.

V dropped 3 bases and J dropped 5; count of bases not matched to a gene: 10. The CDR3 length is 17 residues. Whole-study findings and limits: With high specificity and sensitivity, the classifier reportedly diagnosed cytomegalovirus status. Later analysis identified a missense DCLRE1C variant that was linked to TCR beta V- and J-gene trimming. Later findings reportedly placed an Asian-associated ancestry cluster below the roughly 690-donor mean for N-insertions.

As concerns this clone: Its cognate antigen is unknown.

A multiplex PCR was run with 60 Vbeta primers and 13 Jbeta primers. The assay was immunoSEQ multiplex PCR, and TCRdb's table has in-frame clones only and misses some. The sample has about 160,000 clones, and its top ten clones hold 2% to 2.5%. This clonotype was sampled from a young man in good health and CMV-seronegative. The specimen was PBMCs. V and J are TRBV23-1 and TRBJ2-5; TRBD2 matches at 12 bases. TRBV23-1 is marked as an open reading frame, function uncertain. The CDR3 protein is CASSQTLAGGPGETQYF. The CDR3 bases are TGCGCCAGCAGTCAGACCCTAGCGGGAGGGCCAGGGGAGACCCAGTACTTC.